A selection of T cell receptor beta chains follows, all from one sample in a study of T cells in Graves' hyperthyroidism and ophthalmopathy. TCRdb processed the multiplex PCR reads anew with MiXCR; each CDR3 protein has one entry. The table includes about 420,000 distinct CDR3 sequences, around 16% detected once. Sample: blood. The source is a woman younger than 35 with Graves' hyperthyroidism. CDR3s include the opening cysteine and the closing phenylalanine or tryptophan. A D gene is named only where the DNA matches it firmly. Rows may omit the clone size; those that give it use once, few, many or a size class.

V: TRBV12-3/TRBV12-4; D: NA; size: many; J: TRBJ1-5; DNA: TGTGCCAGCAGTTTAGACGACACTAGCAATCAGCCCCAGCATTTT; CDR3: CASSLDDTSNQPQHF
V: TRBV24-1; D: TRBD2; size: NA; J: TRBJ2-5; DNA: TGTGCCACCAGTGATTTAAGCGGGGGGGGAGAGACCCAGTACTTC; CDR3: CATSDLSGGGETQYF
V: TRBV20-1; D: TRBD2; size: many; J: TRBJ2-1; DNA: TGCAGTGCTTCGGGACTAGCCGGGATCGGCAATGAGCAGTTCTTC; CDR3: CSASGLAGIGNEQFF
V: TRBV27; D: NA; size: many; J: TRBJ2-7; DNA: TGTGCCAGCAGTTTGAGGAGGCCCGTATTTGATATTGAGCAGTACTTC; CDR3: CASSLRRPVFDIEQYF
V: TRBV10-3; D: NA; size: few; J: TRBJ1-5; DNA: TGTGCCATCAGTGATGGGCTGGCAGGTGGCAATCAGCCCCAGCATTTT; CDR3: CAISDGLAGGNQPQHF
V: TRBV15; D: NA; size: many; J: TRBJ1-1; DNA: TGTGCCACCAGCAGGTCAGGGAAGGGCACTGAAGCTTTCTTT; CDR3: CATSRSGKGTEAFF
V: TRBV6-6; D: NA; size: few; J: TRBJ1-1; DNA: TGTGCCAGCAGTTACCTTGAGGGGGGAATGAACACTGAAGCTTTCTTT; CDR3: CASSYLEGGMNTEAFF
V: TRBV12-3/TRBV12-4; D: NA; size: many; J: TRBJ1-1; DNA: TGTGCCAGCAGTTGGGGGGCTTTGGCTGAAGCTTTCTTT; CDR3: CASSWGALAEAFF
V: TRBV6-2/TRBV6-3; D: TRBD1; size: NA; J: TRBJ2-5; DNA: TGTGCCAGCAGTTACACCCTAAACGACAGGGAAGAGACCCAGTACTTC; CDR3: CASSYTLNDREETQYF
V: TRBV18; D: NA; size: many; J: TRBJ1-2; DNA: TGTGCCAGCTCACCAGGGTCAGGAACTGGCTACACCTTC; CDR3: CASSPGSGTGYTF
V: TRBV12-3/TRBV12-4; D: NA; size: many; J: TRBJ1-5; DNA: TGTGCCAGCAGCGCCGTCGCAGGGGCTGGTCAGCCCCAGCATTTT; CDR3: CASSAVAGAGQPQHF
V: TRBV20-1; D: NA; size: NA; J: TRBJ2-3; DNA: TGCAGTGCTAGGAGCACCGCGGGGAACACAGATACGCAGTATTTT; CDR3: CSARSTAGNTDTQYF
V: TRBV6-1; D: NA; size: few; J: TRBJ2-3; DNA: TGTGCCAGCTCTGGGGGAGGAACCCTAGATACGCAGTATTTT; CDR3: CASSGGGTLDTQYF
V: TRBV12-5; D: NA; size: few; J: TRBJ1-1; DNA: TGTGCTAGTGGTTTAGGGACTGAAGCTTTCTTT; CDR3: CASGLGTEAFF
V: TRBV20-1; D: TRBD2; size: NA; J: TRBJ2-3; DNA: TGCAGTGCTAGAGATTCCCTCGGACTAGCGGGGGGCGCAGATACGCAGTATTTT; CDR3: CSARDSLGLAGGADTQYF
V: TRBV10-2; D: NA; size: few; J: TRBJ1-5; DNA: TGCGCCAGCAGCGCCTCATACAGGCAGCCCCAGCATTTT; CDR3: CASSASYRQPQHF
V: TRBV5-4; D: TRBD2; size: few; J: TRBJ2-1; DNA: TGTGCCAGCAGCCCGACTAGCGGGAGAGGGAGGAATGAGCAGTTCTTC; CDR3: CASSPTSGRGRNEQFF
V: TRBV7-2; D: NA; size: many; J: TRBJ2-3; DNA: TGTGCCAGCAGCTTGGGGGGTGCAGATACGCAGTATTTT; CDR3: CASSLGGADTQYF
V: TRBV20-1; D: NA; size: NA; J: TRBJ1-5; DNA: TGCAGTGCTAGGGACTCCCGGGACAATCAGCCCCAGCATTTT; CDR3: CSARDSRDNQPQHF
V: TRBV24-1; D: TRBD1; size: many; J: TRBJ1-1; DNA: TGTGCCACCAGTAGACAGGGGAGCACTGAAGCTTTCTTT; CDR3: CATSRQGSTEAFF
V: TRBV27; D: TRBD2; size: NA; J: TRBJ2-7; DNA: TGTGCCAGCAGAACTAGCGGGGGTTCCTACGAGCAGTACTTC; CDR3: CASRTSGGSYEQYF
V: TRBV29-1; D: TRBD1; size: NA; J: TRBJ2-7; DNA: TGCAGCGTTAAAGGGACAGGGGCCTACGAGCAGTACTTC; CDR3: CSVKGTGAYEQYF
V: TRBV7-8; D: NA; size: many; J: TRBJ2-1; DNA: TGTGCCAGCAGCTTACAGGGACTCTCAAACAATGAGCAGTTCTTC; CDR3: CASSLQGLSNNEQFF
V: TRBV4-2; D: TRBD1; size: NA; J: TRBJ2-3; DNA: TGTGCCAGCAGCCTGAAAACCTCGACAGGGGAATTATCAGATACGCAGTATTTT; CDR3: CASSLKTSTGELSDTQYF
V: TRBV12-3/TRBV12-4; D: NA; size: many; J: TRBJ2-2; DNA: TGTGCCAGCAGCCAGCATCGCACCGGGGAGCTGTTTTTT; CDR3: CASSQHRTGELFF
V: TRBV5-1; D: NA; size: many; J: TRBJ1-2; DNA: TGCGCCAGCAGCTTGGCCCGGGGGGGCCTGAGCTATGGCTACACCTTC; CDR3: CASSLARGGLSYGYTF
V: TRBV5-1; D: NA; size: many; J: TRBJ2-1; DNA: TGCGCCAGCAGCTTGGGGACGGGATTCTACAATGAGCAGTTCTTC; CDR3: CASSLGTGFYNEQFF
V: TRBV9; D: NA; size: many; J: TRBJ2-1; DNA: TGTGCCAGCAGCGTCACGACCACTGAGCAGTTCTTC; CDR3: CASSVTTTEQFF
V: TRBV28; D: NA; size: many; J: TRBJ2-5; DNA: TGTGCCAGCAGCCCCATCCGGACAGTTCAAGAGACCCAGTACTTC; CDR3: CASSPIRTVQETQYF
V: TRBV2; D: TRBD2; size: many; J: TRBJ2-3; DNA: TGTGCCAGTAAGCACCCAGCGGGGGCCCCACCGGATACGCAGTATTTT; CDR3: CASKHPAGAPPDTQYF
V: TRBV28; D: NA; size: few; J: TRBJ1-3; DNA: TGTGCCAGCAGTTTACCGCCTGCAATCGGGAAGTCTGGAAACACCATATATTTT; CDR3: CASSLPPAIGKSGNTIYF
V: TRBV6-2/TRBV6-3; D: NA; size: NA; J: TRBJ2-7; DNA: TGTGCCAGCACGCGGGGGCCGTCCTACGAGCAGTACTTC; CDR3: CASTRGPSYEQYF
V: TRBV24-1; D: TRBD1; size: many; J: TRBJ2-2; DNA: TGTGCCACCAGTGATCCTAGGACAGGGACAGAGACCGGGGAGCTGTTTTTT; CDR3: CATSDPRTGTETGELFF
V: TRBV6-5; D: NA; size: many; J: TRBJ1-1; DNA: TGTGCCAGCAGTTACTCGGGGATTAGCACTGAAGCTTTCTTT; CDR3: CASSYSGISTEAFF
V: TRBV7-9; D: TRBD1; size: few; J: TRBJ2-7; DNA: TGTGCCAGCATAAGGGGGCCCTCCGAGCAGTACTTC; CDR3: CASIRGPSEQYF
V: TRBV6-1; D: NA; size: few; J: TRBJ2-6; DNA: TGTGCCAGCAGTGAAATGTCCGGGGATGGGGCCAACGTCCTGACTTTC; CDR3: CASSEMSGDGANVLTF
V: TRBV11-2; D: NA; size: many; J: TRBJ2-4; DNA: TGTGCCAGCAGCTTATTGGGGCTAGCCAAAAACATTCAGTACTTC; CDR3: CASSLLGLAKNIQYF
V: TRBV20-1; D: TRBD2; size: NA; J: TRBJ2-2; DNA: TGCAGTGCTAGTCGACTAGCGGGAGGGGACGGGGAGCTGTTTTTT; CDR3: CSASRLAGGDGELFF
V: TRBV6-1; D: NA; size: NA; J: TRBJ2-4; DNA: TGTGCCAGCAAACGAGACAGAGCCAAAAACGTTCAGTACTTC; CDR3: CASKRDRAKNVQYF
V: TRBV28; D: NA; size: few; J: TRBJ2-7; DNA: TGTGCCAGCAGTCGACTACCGACCTACGAGCAGTACTTC; CDR3: CASSRLPTYEQYF
V: TRBV20-1; D: NA; size: many; J: TRBJ2-1; DNA: TGCAGTGGAGACTTAACGACAGTCAATGAGCAGTTCTTC; CDR3: CSGDLTTVNEQFF
V: TRBV11-2; D: NA; size: many; J: TRBJ1-1; DNA: TGTGCCAGCAGCTTAGTCCAATCTTCCACTGAAGCTTTCTTT; CDR3: CASSLVQSSTEAFF